This TCR beta chain was retrieved from a study of blood T cell repertoires in COVID-19. Study background: Samples representing acute and convalescent COVID-19 were sourced from the United States, Italy and Spain. PBMCs, B-cell-depleted T cells, or T cells were the source of the cDNA or gDNA that made up the material.

Authors' processing steps: Reference gene primer amplification in the assay estimated nucleated cell counts. Sequencing used immunoSEQ multiplex PCR; TCRdb keeps in-frame clones, though not all of them. That table is the source of V, J and clone size, and D and trimming were worked out from the DNA. Among 100,000 or so clones listed, more than 70% were seen once. The CDR3 loop spans 12 amino acids. The V gene's germline CDR1 is SGHNT and CDR2 YENEEA. Trimming took off 4 bases at V and 3 bases at J, with 3 bases between the two ends. The sequence came from a human donor in a cohort sampled during active COVID-19. Sequencing was done on a sample of peripheral blood. The V call is TRBV11-3, the J call TRBJ2-2; D gene uncertain. The CDR3 nucleotides are TGTGCCAGCAGCTCCTACACCGGGGAGCTGTTTTTT. Amino acid sequence: CASSSYTGELFF.